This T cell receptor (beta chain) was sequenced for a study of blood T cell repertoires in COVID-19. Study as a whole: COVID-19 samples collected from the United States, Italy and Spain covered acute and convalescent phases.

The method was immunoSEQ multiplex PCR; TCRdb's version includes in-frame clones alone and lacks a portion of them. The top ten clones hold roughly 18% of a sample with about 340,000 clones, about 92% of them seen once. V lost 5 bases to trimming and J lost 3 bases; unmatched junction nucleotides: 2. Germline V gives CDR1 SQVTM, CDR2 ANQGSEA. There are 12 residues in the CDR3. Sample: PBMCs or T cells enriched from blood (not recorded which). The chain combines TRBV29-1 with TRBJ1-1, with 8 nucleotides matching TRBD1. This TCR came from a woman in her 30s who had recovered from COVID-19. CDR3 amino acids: CSVQQGDTEAFF. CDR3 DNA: TGCAGCGTTCAACAGGGGGACACTGAAGCTTTCTTT.